These 9 T cell receptor beta chains were all obtained from the same sample, sequenced in a study of T cells in pancreatic ductal adenocarcinoma. Method: immunoSEQ multiplex PCR; TCRdb's copy keeps in-frame clones and lacks some. Among around 94,000 clones, about 95% were seen once, and the ten largest hold less than 4%. Surgery without prior neoadjuvant therapy was the treatment of the selected pancreatic ductal adenocarcinoma patients. The sample consisted of PBMCs. All receptors come from a human donor with pancreatic ductal adenocarcinoma.

This rearrangement joins TRBV29-1 to TRBJ2-5; the D gene is possibly TRBD2 (6 bases). Germline assignment: CDR1 SQVTM and CDR2 ANQGSEA. The V end lost 6 bases, the J end lost 0 bases, and 17 bases lay between the germline ends. CDR3 size: 15 residues. The CDR3 nucleotides read TGCAGCGTCGCCGGTAGTGGGGGGTACCAAGAGACCCAGTACTTC. Amino acids: CSVAGSGGYQETQYF. The full variable domain, its missing parts supplied by reference TRBV29-1 and TRBJ2-5, is SAVISQKPSRDICQRGTSLTIQCQVDSQVTMMFWYRQQPGQSLTLIATANQGSEATYESGFVIDKFPISRPNLTFSTLTVSNMSPEDSSIYLCSVAGSGGYQETQYFGPGTRLLVL.

The chain recombines TRBV4-1 with TRBJ2-2; TRBD2 might be the D (5 bases). The germline V gene encodes CDR1 MGHRA and CDR2 YSYEKL. The germline V and J ends were trimmed by 1 base and 5 bases, with 14 bases remaining between them. This CDR3 spans 16 amino acids. The CDR3 region is CASSQVPSRYTGELFF. CDR3 sequence (DNA): TGCGCCAGCAGCCAAGTCCCTAGCAGGTATACCGGGGAGCTGTTTTTT.

The J gene is TRBJ2-4, the V gene TRBV5-1; perhaps TRBD1 as D (6 bases). Germline values: CDR1 SGHRS, CDR2 YFSETQ. V gave up 0 bases and J gave up 6 bases, with 16 bases separating them. The CDR3 spans 16 residues. For the CDR3, the DNA is TGCGCCAGCAGCTTGGTTGCAGGGGTTCACGGAAACATTCAGTACTTC. Translated: CASSLVAGVHGNIQYF.

The V and J genes are TRBV6-5 and TRBJ2-7, with TRBD2 as a possible D gene (5 bases). Germline V CDR1 and CDR2: MNHEY, SVGAGI. V lost 8 bases and J lost 3, with 14 bases in between. The CDR3 contains 13 residues. As DNA, the CDR3 is TGTGCCAGCGCCCGAGACGGGGACTACGAGCAGTACTTC. Its translation is CASARDGDYEQYF.

This chain links TRBV18 with TRBJ2-7, with TRBD1 as a possible D gene (5 bases). Germline loops: CDR1 KGHSH, CDR2 LQKENI. This CDR3 comprises 14 residues. Trimming cost V 2 bases and J 3 bases, with 11 bases left between them. Written as DNA, the CDR3 is TGTGCCAGCTCACCAGGGGCCCCCAACTACGAGCAGTACTTC. As protein: CASSPGAPNYEQYF.

The rearrangement links TRBV29-1 to TRBJ2-5; D possibly corresponds to TRBD1 (6 bases). Germline lookup yields CDR1 SQVTM and CDR2 ANQGSEA. The CDR3 is 14 amino acids. V shed 2 bases and J shed 4 bases, with 14 bases lying between them. CDR3 sequence reads: CSVEMGARGETQYF. The CDR3, as DNA: TGCAGCGTTGAAATGGGGGCGCGTGGAGAGACCCAGTACTTC.

The J gene is TRBJ2-1, the V gene TRBV30; TRBD2 agrees at 8 bases. CDR1 and CDR2 from the germline V gene are GTSNPN and SVGIG (reference sequence). CDR3 length equals 15 residues. The V segment lost 0 bases and the J segment 6 bases; nucleotides outside the gene matches: 7. CDR3 nucleotide sequence: TGTGCCTGGAGTGTCTGGGCGGGAGGAAGCAATGAGCAGTTCTTC. It codes for CAWSVWAGGSNEQFF.

The chain combines TRBV19 with TRBJ1-5; no reliable D call. CDR3 length: 13 residues. From germline, CDR1 is LNHDA and CDR2 SQIVND (reference sequence). Trimming took off 1 base at V and 5 bases at J, with 6 bases between the two ends. DNA of the CDR3: TGTGCCAGTAGTATAGGGGAGGATCAGCCCCAGCATTTT. This sequence encodes CASSIGEDQPQHF.

V usage is TRBV6-6 and J usage is TRBJ1-5; D may be TRBD1 (5 bases). The CDR3 totals 14 residues. CDR1 MNHNY and CDR2 SVGAGI come from the germline V gene (reference sequence). Between the trimmed V and J ends, which lost 3 bases and 7 bases, there was a span of 13 bases. The CDR3 loop is CASSYQGAEQPQHF. The CDR3 region has the DNA TGTGCCAGCAGTTATCAAGGGGCGGAGCAGCCCCAGCATTTT.